A single T cell receptor (beta chain) is shown here with its context. Antigen: not known. From germline, CDR1 is LNHDA and CDR2 SQIVND (reference sequence). Trimming stripped 4 bases from V and 3 bases from J, with 13 bases between. CDR3 length equals 15 residues. The data originate from a study of shared clonotypes between healthy human individuals. General study points: A handful of donors showed sharing of 4.5% to 6% of naive CD4 clonotypes.

The protocol was immunoSEQ multiplex PCR, while the TCRdb copy is restricted to in-frame clones and leaves out a portion. The table records roughly 1,500,000 clones, around 98% of them present only once. The sequence was obtained from a man aged 25 to 40 in good health. The specimen was naive CD4+ T cells sorted from blood. Subset of the sample: CD45RA+ positively selected. The rearrangement joins TRBV19 to TRBJ1-5; possibly TRBD1 for D (6 bases). Written as DNA, the CDR3 is TGTGCCAGTAGTAACTCTTGGGGGCCCAATCAGCCCCAGCATTTT. Protein: CASSNSWGPNQPQHF.